Presented here are 19 T cell receptor beta chains from one specimen sequenced in a study of blood T cell repertoires in COVID-19. Only in-frame clones appear in the TCRdb table, and some are missing; sequencing was by immunoSEQ multiplex PCR. The sample yields over 130,000 clones, roughly four fifths seen once. The source material was peripheral blood. These receptors originate from a woman in her forties or fifties with active or convalescent COVID-19.

This sequence joins TRBV6-1 and TRBJ1-2; tentative D call: TRBD1 (5 bases). Germline V gene sequence: CDR1 MNHNS, CDR2 SASEGT. There are 14 residues in the CDR3. V was shortened by 3 bases and J by 1 base, with 9 bases between the two germline ends. This chain's CDR3 is CASSEDGGNYGYTF. CDR3 nucleotides: TGTGCCAGCAGTGAGGACGGGGGTAACTATGGCTACACCTTC.

This chain links TRBV5-1 with TRBJ2-6, with D uncertain. Trimming took off 2 bases at V and 0 bases at J, with 6 bases between the two ends. CDR1 SGHRS and CDR2 YFSETQ come from the germline V gene. The CDR3 spans 15 residues. As DNA, the CDR3 is TGCGCCAGCAGCTTTCCTAACTCTGGGGCCAACGTCCTGACTTTC. Amino acids: CASSFPNSGANVLTF.

V is TRBV19 and J is TRBJ1-2, with D maybe TRBD1 (5 bases). CDR1 and CDR2 (germline): LNHDA, SQIVND (reference sequence). Deletions cut 3 bases from V and 3 bases from J, with 17 bases between. CDR3 length equals 16 residues. CDR3 region: CASSISAAGGDYGYTF. CDR3 DNA sequence: TGTGCCAGTAGTATTTCGGCGGCAGGAGGGGACTATGGCTACACCTTC.

V gene TRBV9 combines with J gene TRBJ1-4; TRBD1 might be the D (5 bases). CDR1 SGDLS and CDR2 YYNGEE come from the germline V gene. Deletions cut 4 bases from V and 4 bases from J, with 20 bases between. This CDR3 has 17 residues. The CDR3 loop is CASSPVVGGSGNEKLFF. CDR3 in DNA: TGTGCCAGCAGCCCAGTGGTGGGGGGTTCGGGTAATGAAAAACTGTTTTTT.

The gene calls are TRBV30 and TRBJ1-5, with a possible D match to TRBD1 (6 bases). V lost 0 bases and J lost 3, with 9 bases in between. The length of the CDR3 is 14 residues. CDR1 GTSNPN and CDR2 SVGIG come from the germline V gene (reference sequence). CDR3 amino acids: CAWSVSGDNQPQHF. In DNA, the CDR3 is TGTGCCTGGAGTGTATCAGGGGACAATCAGCCCCAGCATTTT. Drawing the rest from reference TRBV30 and TRBJ1-5, the complete variable domain is SQTIHQWPATLVQPVGSPLSLECTVEGTSNPNLYWYRQAAGRGLQLLFYSVGIGQISSEVPQNLSASRPQDRQFILSSKKLLLSDSGFYLCAWSVSGDNQPQHFGDGTRLSIL.

This chain joins TRBV19 and TRBJ2-3; no reliable D call. Germline V gene sequence: CDR1 LNHDA, CDR2 SQIVND (reference sequence). The V end was cut by 3 bases, the J end by 6 bases, with 10 bases between. This CDR3 spans 13 amino acids. CDR3 nucleotide sequence: TGTGCCAGTAGTATGATCAGGAAGGATACGCAGTATTTT. It encodes CASSMIRKDTQYF.

V and J are TRBV5-1 and TRBJ2-5; 16 bases agree with TRBD2. Germline-derived CDR1 and CDR2 are SGHRS and YFSETQ. V shed 5 bases, J shed 4 bases, and the junction held 5 bases outside the gene matches. The CDR3 loop spans 16 amino acids. In DNA form, the CDR3 reads TGCGCCAGCAGTCTGGGACTAGCGGGAGGGCCAGAGACCCAGTACTTC. This gives the protein CASSLGLAGGPETQYF.

V usage is TRBV9 and J usage is TRBJ1-5, with a tentative D call TRBD1 (5 bases). Germline V CDR1 and CDR2: SGDLS, YYNGEE. The V end was cut by 1 base, the J end by 2 bases, with 10 bases between. The CDR3 runs to 15 residues. CDR3 sequence: CASSVSGSGNQPQHF. CDR3 DNA: TGTGCCAGCAGCGTATCAGGGTCGGGCAATCAGCCCCAGCATTTT.

The chain carries TRBV5-6 and TRBJ2-1; D gene unclear. The CDR3 consists of 13 residues. V lost 1 base to trimming and J lost 4 bases, with 6 bases between them. In germline, CDR1 is SGHDT, CDR2 YYEEEE. The CDR3 loop reads CASSLFRYNEQFF. CDR3 coding DNA: TGTGCCAGCAGCTTGTTTCGGTACAATGAGCAGTTCTTC.

The chain joins TRBV6-6 to TRBJ2-2, with D perhaps matching TRBD2 (6 bases). Germline values: CDR1 MNHNY, CDR2 SVGAGI (reference sequence). This CDR3 comprises 15 residues. Deletions cut 0 bases from V and 5 bases from J, with 10 bases between. This CDR3 reads CASSYSEGRTGELFF. As DNA, the CDR3 is TGTGCCAGCAGTTACTCGGAGGGTCGGACCGGGGAGCTGTTTTTT.

The chain combines TRBV7-2 with TRBJ1-1; the D is unclear. The CDR3 is 14 residues long. The germline V and J ends were trimmed by 5 bases and 2 bases, with 12 bases remaining between them. Germline loops: CDR1 SGHTA, CDR2 FQGNSA. CDR3 coding DNA: TGTGCCAGCAGCGAGTGGGCCAGTAACACTGAAGCTTTCTTT. Its protein product is CASSEWASNTEAFF. Filled out from reference TRBV7-2 and TRBJ1-1, the complete variable domain reads GAGVSQSPSNKVTEKGKDVELRCDPISGHTALYWYRQSLGQGLEFLIYFQGNSAPDKSGLPSDRFSAERTGGSVSTLTIQRTQQEDSAVYLCASSEWASNTEAFFGQGTRLTVV.

The count of this clone is one. The rearrangement links TRBV6-5 to TRBJ1-2; weak D call: TRBD1 (5 bases). This CDR3 has 13 residues. V was clipped by 2 bases and J by 2 bases, with 6 bases between them. Germline CDR1 reads MNHEY; CDR2 reads SVGAGI. CDR3 sequence reads: CASSYGGNYGYTF. The CDR3 DNA sequence: TGTGCCAGCAGTTACGGGGGGAACTATGGCTACACCTTC.

The rearrangement uses TRBV2 and TRBJ1-2; TRBD1 agrees at 7 bases. Unmatched junction bases numbered 19, after V lost 8 bases and J lost 7 bases. The CDR3 covers 16 residues. Germline CDR1 SNHLY, CDR2 FYNNEI. Here the CDR3 reads CASRVSPRDSSSGYTF. CDR3 DNA: TGTGCCAGCCGCGTATCCCCCCGGGACAGCTCTTCTGGCTACACCTTC.

The chain joins TRBV5-5 to TRBJ1-5, with D tentatively TRBD1 (6 bases). The CDR3 loop spans 14 amino acids. Germline values: CDR1 SGHKS, CDR2 YYEKEE (reference sequence). Deletions cut 5 bases from V and 3 bases from J, with 12 bases between. The CDR3 coding sequence is TGTGCCAGCAGGTTCCGGGACAACAATCAGCCCCAGCATTTT. Protein: CASRFRDNNQPQHF.

This clone has just a few counts. The chain links TRBV7-8 to TRBJ1-5, with a weak D call TRBD1 (5 bases). The CDR3 is made up of 15 amino acids. V lost 0 bases to trimming and J lost 0 bases, with 6 bases between them. CDR1 and CDR2 from the germline V gene are SGHVS and FQNEAQ. CDR3 sequence: CASSLAGGSNQPQHF. CDR3 nucleotides: TGTGCCAGCAGCTTAGCGGGGGGTAGCAATCAGCCCCAGCATTTT. The full variable domain, in which reference TRBV7-8 and TRBJ1-5 provide the parts outside the CDR3, is GAGVSQSPRYKVAKRGQDVALRCDPISGHVSLFWYQQALGQGPEFLTYFQNEAQLDKSGLPSDRFFAERPEGSVSTLKIQRTQQEDSAVYLCASSLAGGSNQPQHFGDGTRLSIL.

This rearrangement joins TRBV30 to TRBJ1-1; unclear D gene. The CDR3 spans 11 residues. Trimming took 4 bases from V and 7 from J, leaving 10 bases between them. Germline assignment: CDR1 GTSNPN and CDR2 SVGIG (reference sequence). CDR3 protein: CAWKIAVEAFF. The CDR3 DNA follows: TGTGCCTGGAAGATCGCAGTTGAAGCTTTCTTT.

This clone was seen once. This rearrangement joins TRBV20-1 to TRBJ2-7; 8 bases match TRBD2. With 3 bases clipped from V and 2 bases from J, the junction kept 9 bases outside the gene matches. Per the germline V gene, CDR1 is DFQATT and CDR2 is SNEGSKA (reference sequence). The CDR3 is 15 residues long. The CDR3: CSASPTSGNTYEQYF. The CDR3 bases are TGCAGTGCTAGTCCTACTAGCGGAAATACCTACGAGCAGTACTTC.

This clone was recorded once. The V and J genes are TRBV7-2 and TRBJ1-2; D is unclear. The CDR3 covers 14 residues. The germline V and J ends were trimmed by 5 bases and 1 base, with 11 bases remaining between them. Germline V CDR1 and CDR2: SGHTA, FQGNSA. The CDR3 spells CASSLTGFNYGYTF. CDR3 DNA sequence: TGTGCCAGCAGCCTAACGGGGTTTAACTATGGCTACACCTTC.

This clone came up once. The chain links TRBV18 to TRBJ2-7; D unresolved. V shed 2 bases and J shed 3 bases, with 14 bases lying between them. CDR3 length: 15 residues. Germline lookup yields CDR1 KGHSH and CDR2 LQKENI. The CDR3 DNA follows: TGTGCCAGCTCACCAACACCTGAGCAGGACTACGAGCAGTACTTC. It translates to CASSPTPEQDYEQYF.